A selection of T cell receptor beta chains follows, all from one sample in a study of glioma-infiltrating T cells. One entry per CDR3 protein results from TCRdb running MiXCR on the multiplex PCR reads. The sample carries around 170,000 distinct CDR3 sequences, about 40% recorded once. What was sequenced was glioma tissue, nonneoplastic brain tissue, or PBMCs (not recorded which). The receptors originated from a human donor with low-grade glioma or glioblastoma, undergoing nonglioma brain surgery, or in good health (not recorded which). CDR3s include the opening cysteine and the closing phenylalanine or tryptophan. Each record gives: J gene, V gene, CDR3 protein.

TRBJ2-5,TRBV13,CASSVYGQGGIGETQYF
TRBJ2-3,TRBV18,CASSPPAGGRTDTQYF
TRBJ2-1,TRBV27,CASRIRGAYNEQFF
TRBJ2-3,TRBV12-3/TRBV12-4,CASSLSGEGTDTQYF
TRBJ1-3,TRBV28,CASRIRGQSSGNTIYF
TRBJ2-7,TRBV28,CASMSPLTGAHEQYF
TRBJ1-2,TRBV5-1,CASNPEQGGGYTF
TRBJ2-1,TRBV7-9,CASSLVGFSYNEQFF
TRBJ2-7,TRBV20-1,CSASLLQGSYEQYF
TRBJ2-7,TRBV20-1,CSAMAAQLYEQYF
TRBJ2-5,TRBV5-1,CASSLELAGIQETQYF
TRBJ1-1,TRBV19,CASKVARRGTEAFF
TRBJ1-6,TRBV20-1,CSAYNPGTYNSPLHF
TRBJ2-7,TRBV27,CVSSLSGTGALSEQYF
TRBJ1-5,TRBV18,CASSLRDGDQPQHF
TRBJ1-2,TRBV7-2,CASSQTVANYGYTF
TRBJ2-1,TRBV5-1,CASSSAGTYNEQFF
TRBJ2-1,TRBV6-1,CASSAEREFYEQFF
TRBJ2-1,TRBV7-2,CASSLGVAGVGWRYNEKFF
TRBJ2-5,TRBV6-1,CASKGLAEQETQYF
TRBJ2-7,TRBV28,CARSHVNRDEQYF
TRBJ1-2,TRBV6-2/TRBV6-3,CASSYMRNYGYTF
TRBJ2-1,TRBV6-9,CASISSGRSRNEQFF
TRBJ1-1,TRBV6-1,CASGRYQGGGEAFF
TRBJ2-2,TRBV29-1,CSVEWPQNTGELFF
TRBJ2-7,TRBV20-1,CSARDAYEQYF
TRBJ2-3,TRBV6-1,CASRPWDSSGDTQYF
TRBJ1-5,TRBV12-3/TRBV12-4,CASSFTGGSNQPQHF
TRBJ1-2,TRBV4-1,CASSQDPENYGYTF
TRBJ1-6,TRBV7-9,CASSPINSPLHF
TRBJ1-1,TRBV7-2,CASSLGGTGTEAFF
TRBJ2-7,TRBV7-7,CASSLAAGDKDEQYF
TRBJ1-5,TRBV19,CASSGRRNQPQHF
TRBJ2-3,TRBV20-1,CSATDTSGRRGATGTQYF
TRBJ1-3,TRBV7-9,CASSLRNERDSGNTIYF
TRBJ2-3,TRBV3-1,CASSRDQNTDTQYF
TRBJ2-1,TRBV2,CASSAKSYNEQFF
TRBJ2-1,TRBV20-1,CSARSGQAVYNEQFF
TRBJ2-1,TRBV18,CASSPPSFSYNEQFF
TRBJ2-1,TRBV7-2,CASSFSGVAYNEQFF